This T cell receptor beta chain derives from a study of a mutant IDH1 vaccine in newly diagnosed glioma (dated by TCRdb to about 2021). Background for the entire study: Patients were given eight vaccinations, in weeks 1, 3, 5, 7, 11, 15, 19 and 23, which matched visits V03 through V10. In the chemotherapy-containing groups, vaccination started alongside temozolomide cycles, whereas in patients who had radiotherapy alone it started 4-6 weeks after radiotherapy. Of the 30 to 35 treated patients, 62.5% were male and approximately 40% were female, and a mean age of roughly 37 years was recorded. Before enrollment, most patients had been given radiochemotherapy with temozolomide as standard therapy, while the rest had received either radiotherapy alone or temozolomide alone. Peripheral blood samples were drawn at six visits, namely V03 (baseline), V05, V07, V10, V12 and V13. For exploratory analyses, longitudinal TCRB deep sequencing was carried out in more than 20 treated patients wherever samples were available. What the work shows at the level of the full study, not this receptor alone: Immune responses induced by the vaccine were seen in over 90% of patients across multiple MHC alleles. No apparent relationship was observed between pseudoprogression and alterations in the top peripheral T cell clonotypes detected by TCRB sequencing. PBMC samples for TCRB deep sequencing were selected based on availability. The authors noted that analyses of patient blood samples could not be reproduced because of sample limitations.

As concerns this clone: The antigen it recognizes is unknown. Per-nucleotide qualities are absent, and no much larger clonotype sits a single base away.

The library was made by the immunoSEQ multiplex PCR assay. Rearranged TCR beta chain sequences were amplified using the hsTCRB Kit according to the manufacturer's protocol. An Illumina MiSeq was used to sequence the TCRB libraries. Per the original workflow: The kit vendor's proprietary platform handled demultiplexing, trimming and gene mapping. Not all clones reach the TCRdb copy of this immuneACCESS table, which keeps in-frame sequences only. Checked studies attribute under half of the gap to unresolved V genes and leave the rest unexplained. V, J and clone size were drawn from that table, and D and trimming were deduced from the DNA. The sample profile shows 40,000 to 50,000 clones; approximately 83% of them were found once. Jointly, the top ten make up over 1.5% of the sample. According to the study, the label for this sample's time point signals: week 5, during vaccination. Every vaccine dose consisted of 300 ug of a 20-mer mutant IDH1 peptide in Montanide, administered subcutaneously together with topical imiquimod. The donors had newly diagnosed IDH1-mutant astrocytomas of WHO grade 3 or 4 that showed loss of nuclear ATRX. The samples were drawn from NOA16, a multicentre, single-arm, open-label phase I trial in Germany that tested a mutant IDH1 peptide vaccine in humans for the first time. Genomic DNA for TCRB sequencing was extracted from EDTA blood using the DNeasy Blood and Tissue Kit.

Trimming takes 0 bases off V and 5 bases off J; junction bases not matched to a gene: 3. Inclusive of the bounding cysteine and phenylalanine, the CDR3 is 15 residues long. The retained sequence is limited to the CDR3, 45 bases, with the frame set at the first base. According to the germline V gene, CDR1 reads SGHTA and CDR2 reads FQGNSA. This chain joins TRBV7-2 to TRBJ2-4; 8 junctional bases match TRBD1. Here the sequenced sample was PBMCs, taken from a glioma patient whose treatment included an IDH1 peptide vaccine. The clonotype comes from a man aged 40-55 years with glioma. The CDR3 loop reads CASSLARGRENIQYF. The nucleotide sequence is TGTGCCAGCAGCTTAGCCAGGGGGCGGGAAAACATTCAGTACTTC.